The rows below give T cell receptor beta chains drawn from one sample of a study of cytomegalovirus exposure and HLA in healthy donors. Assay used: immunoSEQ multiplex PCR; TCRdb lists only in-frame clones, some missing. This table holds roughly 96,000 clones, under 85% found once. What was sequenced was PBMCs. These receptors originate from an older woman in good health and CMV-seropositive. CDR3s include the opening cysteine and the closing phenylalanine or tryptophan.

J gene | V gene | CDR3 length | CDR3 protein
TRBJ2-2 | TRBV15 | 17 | CATSRDSGRPNTGELFF
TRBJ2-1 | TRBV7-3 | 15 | CASSVTGQGDNEQFF
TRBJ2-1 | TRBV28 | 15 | CASSSPGTGSNEQFF
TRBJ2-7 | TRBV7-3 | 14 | CASSLTHSSYEQYF
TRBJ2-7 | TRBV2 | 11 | CASLRLYEQYF
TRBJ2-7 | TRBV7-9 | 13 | CASSLLAGGEQYF
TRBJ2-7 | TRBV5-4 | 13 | CASSSTEIYEQYF
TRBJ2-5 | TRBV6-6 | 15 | CASTRQGARQETQYF
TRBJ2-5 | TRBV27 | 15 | CASSFLAGGSIEQYF
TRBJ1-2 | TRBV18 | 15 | CASSPPIGVGYGYTF
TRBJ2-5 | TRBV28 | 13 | CASSLNGVETQYF
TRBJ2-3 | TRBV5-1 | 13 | CASSLSGRDTQYF
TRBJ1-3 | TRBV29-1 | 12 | CSAQAQGHTIYF
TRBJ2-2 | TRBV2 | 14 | CASRELAVRGELFF
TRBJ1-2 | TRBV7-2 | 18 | CASSLAPPGLSTNYGYTF
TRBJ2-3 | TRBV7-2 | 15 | CASSLIGGTTDTQYF
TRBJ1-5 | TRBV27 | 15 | CASSFSQGNNQPQHF
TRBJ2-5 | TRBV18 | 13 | CASSPPAQETQYF
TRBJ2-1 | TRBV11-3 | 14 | CASSLVAGSNEQFF
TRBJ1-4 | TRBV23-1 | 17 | CASSQSWGHATNEKLFF
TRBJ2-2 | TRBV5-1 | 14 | CASSTGAGTGELFF
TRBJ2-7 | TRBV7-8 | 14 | CASSLTGGRYEQYF
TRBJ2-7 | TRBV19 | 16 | CASSNLPGQGHYEQYF
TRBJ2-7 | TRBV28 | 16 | CASSFRGGATTYEQYF
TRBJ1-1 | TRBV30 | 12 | CAWTPSGTEAFF
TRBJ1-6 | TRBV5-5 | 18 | CASSSYFRDRVIHSPLHF